The entry below gives a single T cell receptor (beta chain) sequence along with its context. In the source study's methods: Reference gene primer amplification yielded estimated nucleated cell counts. Some clones are missing from TCRdb's copy, which holds only in-frame ones; the method was immunoSEQ multiplex PCR. V, J and clone size were drawn from that table, and D and trimming were deduced from the DNA. The repertoire includes approximately 60,000 clones, 70% to 90% of them detected once, and around 20% sits in the top ten. The data were obtained in a study of blood T cell repertoires in COVID-19. Study details: There were acute and convalescent COVID-19 samples, and they came from the United States, Italy and Spain. Nucleic acid was either cDNA or gDNA, and it came from T cells, B-cell-depleted T cells, or PBMCs.

V lost 3 bases to trimming and J lost 2 bases; unmatched junction nucleotides: 5. The CDR3 sequence is 16 residues long. The germline V gene has CDR1 ENHRY and CDR2 SYGVKD. The chain joins TRBV10-3 to TRBJ1-5; TRBD1 matches at 9 bases. This receptor was taken from a human donor in a cohort sampled during active COVID-19. The sample consisted of peripheral blood. CDR3 DNA sequence: TGTGCCATCAGTGACCCGGACAGGGGAGGCAATCAGCCCCAGCATTTT. It encodes CAISDPDRGGNQPQHF.